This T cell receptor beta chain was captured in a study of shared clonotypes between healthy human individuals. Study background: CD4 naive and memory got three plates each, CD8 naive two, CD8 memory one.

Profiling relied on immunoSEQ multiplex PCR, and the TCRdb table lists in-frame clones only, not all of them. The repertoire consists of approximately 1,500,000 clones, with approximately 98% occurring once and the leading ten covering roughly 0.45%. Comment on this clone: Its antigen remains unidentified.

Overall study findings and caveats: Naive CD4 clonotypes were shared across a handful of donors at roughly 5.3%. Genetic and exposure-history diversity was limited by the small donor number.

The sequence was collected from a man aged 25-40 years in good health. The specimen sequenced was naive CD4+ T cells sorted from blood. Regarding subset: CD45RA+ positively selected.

CDR3 coding DNA: TGTGCCAGCAGCATCCGACTAGCCGCCTACAATGAGCAGTTCTTC. Translation gives CASSIRLAAYNEQFF. The chain has TRBV11-1 and TRBJ2-1; the match to TRBD2 covers 7 bases. The CDR3 runs 15 residues. From germline, CDR1 is SGHAT and CDR2 FQDESV (reference sequence). Trimming at V came to 5 bases and at J to 2 bases, leaving 6 bases not matched to a gene.